This entry concerns a single T cell receptor beta chain. Antigen specificity is unknown. Germline loops: CDR1 SGHVS, CDR2 FNYEAQ. CDR3 size: 15 residues. The sample comes from a study of T cells expressing NK-cell markers. TCRdb re-called the 5' RACE reads and shows each CDR3 protein once, DNA omitted. The listing records some 150,000 distinct CDR3 sequences. Study results and caveats: HCMV specificity of the expanded NKG2C+ T cell clones was not established.

The V and J genes are TRBV7-6 and TRBJ2-3; the D gene TCRdb calls, TRBD1, cannot be checked with no DNA. Sequencing used blood T cells: a sorted CD56 or NKG2C T cell subset, CD4+ or CD8+ T cells, or bulk PBMC T cells (not recorded which). The receptor comes from a man younger than 35 in good health. The chain's CDR3 is CASSISGAGPDTQYF.